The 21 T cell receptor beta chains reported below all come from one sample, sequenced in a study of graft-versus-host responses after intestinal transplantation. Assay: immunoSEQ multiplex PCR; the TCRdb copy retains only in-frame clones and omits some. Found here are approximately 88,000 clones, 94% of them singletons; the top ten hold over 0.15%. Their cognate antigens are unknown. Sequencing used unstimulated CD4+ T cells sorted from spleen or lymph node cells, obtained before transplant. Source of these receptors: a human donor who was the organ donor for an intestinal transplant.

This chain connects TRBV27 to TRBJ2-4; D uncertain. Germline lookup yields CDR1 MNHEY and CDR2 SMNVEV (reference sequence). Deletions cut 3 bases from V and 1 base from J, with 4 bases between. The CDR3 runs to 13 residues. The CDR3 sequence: CASSFRAKNIQYF. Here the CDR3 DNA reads TGTGCCAGCAGTTTCAGGGCCAAAAACATTCAGTACTTC.

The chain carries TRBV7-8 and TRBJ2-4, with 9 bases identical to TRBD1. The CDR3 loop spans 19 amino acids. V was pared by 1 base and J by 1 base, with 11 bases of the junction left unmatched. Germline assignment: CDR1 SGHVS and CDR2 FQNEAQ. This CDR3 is CASSLESGTGWAAKNIQYF. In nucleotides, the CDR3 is TGTGCCAGCAGCTTAGAGAGCGGGACAGGGTGGGCGGCCAAAAACATTCAGTACTTC. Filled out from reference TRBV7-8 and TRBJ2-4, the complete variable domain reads GAGVSQSPRYKVAKRGQDVALRCDPISGHVSLFWYQQALGQGPEFLTYFQNEAQLDKSGLPSDRFFAERPEGSVSTLKIQRTQQEDSAVYLCASSLESGTGWAAKNIQYFGAGTRLSVL.

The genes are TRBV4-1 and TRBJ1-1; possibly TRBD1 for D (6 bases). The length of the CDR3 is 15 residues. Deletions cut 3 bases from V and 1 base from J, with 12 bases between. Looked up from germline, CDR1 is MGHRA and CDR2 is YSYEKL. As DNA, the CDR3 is TGCGCCAGCAGCCACCCTATACAGGGGAACACTGAAGCTTTCTTT. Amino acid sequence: CASSHPIQGNTEAFF.

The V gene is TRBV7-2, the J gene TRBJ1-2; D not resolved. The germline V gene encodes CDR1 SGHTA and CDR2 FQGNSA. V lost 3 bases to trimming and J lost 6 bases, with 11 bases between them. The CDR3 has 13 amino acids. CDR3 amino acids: CASSFYRFNGYTF. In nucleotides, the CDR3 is TGTGCCAGCAGCTTTTATAGATTCAATGGCTACACCTTC.

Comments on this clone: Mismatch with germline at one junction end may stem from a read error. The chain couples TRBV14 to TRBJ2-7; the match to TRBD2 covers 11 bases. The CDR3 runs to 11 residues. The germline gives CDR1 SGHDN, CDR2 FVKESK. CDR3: CASSQEGLAVF. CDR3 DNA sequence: TGTGCCAGCAGCCAAGAGGGACTAGCGGTCTTC.

Here the CDR3 DNA reads TGCGCCAGCAGCTTGGGCCCCGAAAATAATTCACCCCTCCACTTT. This translates into CASSLGPENNSPLHF. The chain is built from TRBV5-1 and TRBJ1-6; D is unresolved. CDR1 and CDR2 from the germline V gene are SGHRS and YFSETQ. Trimming took off 0 bases at V and 5 bases at J, with 9 bases between the two ends. CDR3 size: 15 residues.

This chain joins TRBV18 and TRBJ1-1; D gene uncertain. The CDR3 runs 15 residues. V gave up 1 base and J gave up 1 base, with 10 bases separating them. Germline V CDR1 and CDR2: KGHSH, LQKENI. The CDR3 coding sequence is TGTGCCAGCTCACCACTTCAGGACCAGAACACTGAAGCTTTCTTT. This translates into CASSPLQDQNTEAFF.

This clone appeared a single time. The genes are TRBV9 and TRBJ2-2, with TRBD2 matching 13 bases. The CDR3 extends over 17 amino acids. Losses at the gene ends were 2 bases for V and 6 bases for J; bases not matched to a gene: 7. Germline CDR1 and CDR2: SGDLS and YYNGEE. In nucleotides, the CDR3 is TGTGCCAGCAGCGTCCGGACAGGACTAGCGGGGGCCGGGGAGCTGTTTTTT. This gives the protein CASSVRTGLAGAGELFF.

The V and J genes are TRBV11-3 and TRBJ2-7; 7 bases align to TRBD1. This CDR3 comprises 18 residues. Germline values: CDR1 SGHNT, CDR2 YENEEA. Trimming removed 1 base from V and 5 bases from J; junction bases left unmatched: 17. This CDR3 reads CASSLAGVPTGLYHEQYF. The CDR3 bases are TGTGCCAGCAGCTTAGCAGGCGTCCCGACAGGGCTCTACCACGAGCAGTACTTC.

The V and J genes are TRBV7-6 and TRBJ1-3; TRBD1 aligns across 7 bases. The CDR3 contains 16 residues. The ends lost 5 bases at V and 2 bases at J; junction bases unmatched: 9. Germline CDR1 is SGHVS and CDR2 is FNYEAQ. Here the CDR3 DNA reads TGTGCCAGCAGCCCAGGGGGGGGAAAAACTGGAAACACCATATATTTT. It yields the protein CASSPGGGKTGNTIYF. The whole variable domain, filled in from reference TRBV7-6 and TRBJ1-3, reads GAGVSQSPRYKVTKRGQDVALRCDPISGHVSLYWYRQALGQGPEFLTYFNYEAQQDKSGLPNDRFSAERPEGSISTLTIQRTEQRDSAMYRCASSPGGGKTGNTIYFGEGSWLTVV.

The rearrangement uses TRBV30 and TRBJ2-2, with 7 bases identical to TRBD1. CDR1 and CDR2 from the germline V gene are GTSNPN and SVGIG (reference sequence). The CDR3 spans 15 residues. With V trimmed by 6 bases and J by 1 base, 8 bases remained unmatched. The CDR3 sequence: CACLPGTENTGELFF. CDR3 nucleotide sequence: TGTGCCTGTTTGCCCGGGACAGAGAACACCGGGGAGCTGTTTTTT.

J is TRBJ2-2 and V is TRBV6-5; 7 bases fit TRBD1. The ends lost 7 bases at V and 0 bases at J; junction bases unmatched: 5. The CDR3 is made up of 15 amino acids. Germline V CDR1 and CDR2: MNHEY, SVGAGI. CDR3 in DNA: TGTGCCAGCACCCGACAGGGCGCGAACACCGGGGAGCTGTTTTTT. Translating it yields CASTRQGANTGELFF.

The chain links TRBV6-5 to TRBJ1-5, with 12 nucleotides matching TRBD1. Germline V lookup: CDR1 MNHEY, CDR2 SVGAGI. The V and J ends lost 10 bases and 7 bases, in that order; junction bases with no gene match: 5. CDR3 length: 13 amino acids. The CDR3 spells CATGTGGRQPQHF. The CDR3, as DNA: TGTGCCACCGGGACAGGGGGCCGACAGCCCCAGCATTTT.

CDR3 sequence (DNA): TGTGCCAGTAGGGACAGGTCCGTCTATGGCTACACCTTC. This codes for CASRDRSVYGYTF. J is TRBJ1-2 and V is TRBV19, with TRBD1 identical over 7 bases. The V gene's germline CDR1 is LNHDA and CDR2 SQIVND (reference sequence). V dropped 6 bases and J dropped 4; count of bases not matched to a gene: 5. CDR3 length: 13 amino acids.

CDR3 loop: CARQGAGNTIYF. In nucleotides, the CDR3 is TGTGCGCGGCAGGGAGCTGGAAACACCATATATTTT. V usage is TRBV30 and J usage is TRBJ1-3; D is possibly TRBD1 (5 bases). Germline CDR1 is GTSNPN and CDR2 is SVGIG (reference sequence). This CDR3 is 12 amino acids long.

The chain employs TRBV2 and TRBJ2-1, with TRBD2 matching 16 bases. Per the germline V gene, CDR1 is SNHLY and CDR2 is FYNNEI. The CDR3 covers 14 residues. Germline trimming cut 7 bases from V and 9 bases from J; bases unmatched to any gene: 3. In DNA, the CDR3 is TGTGCCAGCACCGGGACTAGCGGGGGGGTTGAGCAGTTCTTC. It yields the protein CASTGTSGGVEQFF.

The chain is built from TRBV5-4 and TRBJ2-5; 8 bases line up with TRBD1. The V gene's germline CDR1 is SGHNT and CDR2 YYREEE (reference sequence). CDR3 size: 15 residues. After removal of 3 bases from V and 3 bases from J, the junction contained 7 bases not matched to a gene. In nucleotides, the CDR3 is TGTGCCAGCAGCTCCCCAGGGGGCAGGGAAGAGACCCAGTACTTC. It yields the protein CASSSPGGREETQYF. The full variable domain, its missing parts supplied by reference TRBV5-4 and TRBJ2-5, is ETGVTQSPTHLIKTRGQQVTLRCSSQSGHNTVSWYQQALGQGPQFIFQYYREEENGRGNFPPRFSGLQFPNYSSELNVNALELDDSALYLCASSSPGGREETQYFGPGTRLLVL.

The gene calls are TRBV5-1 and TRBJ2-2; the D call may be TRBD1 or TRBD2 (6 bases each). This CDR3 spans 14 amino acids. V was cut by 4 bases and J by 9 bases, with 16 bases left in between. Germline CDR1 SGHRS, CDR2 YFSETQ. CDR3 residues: CASSLAGGHRELFF. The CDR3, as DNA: TGCGCCAGCAGCCTGGCCGGGGGACACCGGGAGCTGTTTTTT. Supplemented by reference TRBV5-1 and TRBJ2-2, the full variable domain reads KAGVTQTPRYLIKTRGQQVTLSCSPISGHRSVSWYQQTPGQGLQFLFEYFSETQRNKGNFPGRFSGRQFSNSRSEMNVSTLELGDSALYLCASSLAGGHRELFFGEGSRLTVL.

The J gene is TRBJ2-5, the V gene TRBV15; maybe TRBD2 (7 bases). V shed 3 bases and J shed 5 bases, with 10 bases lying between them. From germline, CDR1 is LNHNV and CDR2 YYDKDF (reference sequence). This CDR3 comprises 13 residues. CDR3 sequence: CATSRRGRETQYF. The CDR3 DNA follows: TGTGCCACCAGCAGGCGGGGGCGGGAGACCCAGTACTTC.

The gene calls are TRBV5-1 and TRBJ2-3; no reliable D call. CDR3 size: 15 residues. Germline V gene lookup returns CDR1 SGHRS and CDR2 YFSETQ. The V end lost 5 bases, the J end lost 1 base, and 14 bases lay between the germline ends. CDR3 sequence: CASSFDTKGTDTQYF. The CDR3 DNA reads TGCGCCAGCAGTTTCGACACAAAAGGCACAGATACGCAGTATTTT.

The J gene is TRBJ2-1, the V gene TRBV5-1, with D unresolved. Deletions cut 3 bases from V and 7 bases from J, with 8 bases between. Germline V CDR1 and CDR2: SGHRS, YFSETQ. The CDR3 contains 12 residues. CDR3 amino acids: CASSSGWNEQFF. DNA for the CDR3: TGCGCCAGCAGCTCTGGGTGGAATGAGCAGTTCTTC. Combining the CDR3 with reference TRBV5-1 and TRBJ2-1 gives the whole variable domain KAGVTQTPRYLIKTRGQQVTLSCSPISGHRSVSWYQQTPGQGLQFLFEYFSETQRNKGNFPGRFSGRQFSNSRSEMNVSTLELGDSALYLCASSSGWNEQFFGPGTRLTVL.